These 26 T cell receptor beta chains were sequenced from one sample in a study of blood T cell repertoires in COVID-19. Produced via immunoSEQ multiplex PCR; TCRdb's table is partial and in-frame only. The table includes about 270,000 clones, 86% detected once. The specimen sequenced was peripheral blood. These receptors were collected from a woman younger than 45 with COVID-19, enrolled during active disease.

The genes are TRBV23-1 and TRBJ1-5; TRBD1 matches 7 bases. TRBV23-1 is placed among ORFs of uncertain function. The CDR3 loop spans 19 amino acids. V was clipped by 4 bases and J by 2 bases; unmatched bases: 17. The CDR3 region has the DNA TGCGCCAGCAGTCCAACGTGCTCCGACAGGGATCGCGGCAATCAGCCCCAGCATTTT. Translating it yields CASSPTCSDRDRGNQPQHF.

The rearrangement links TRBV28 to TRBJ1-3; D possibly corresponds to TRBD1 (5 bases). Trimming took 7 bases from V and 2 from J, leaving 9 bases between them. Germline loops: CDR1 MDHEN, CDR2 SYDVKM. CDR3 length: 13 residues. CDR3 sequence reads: CASTRGPGNTIYF. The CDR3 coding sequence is TGTGCCAGCACTAGGGGCCCTGGAAACACCATATATTTT. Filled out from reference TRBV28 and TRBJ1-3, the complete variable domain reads DVKVTQSSRYLVKRTGEKVFLECVQDMDHENMFWYRQDPGLGLRLIYFSYDVKMKEKGDIPEGYSVSREKKERFSLILESASTNQTSMYLCASTRGPGNTIYFGEGSWLTVV.

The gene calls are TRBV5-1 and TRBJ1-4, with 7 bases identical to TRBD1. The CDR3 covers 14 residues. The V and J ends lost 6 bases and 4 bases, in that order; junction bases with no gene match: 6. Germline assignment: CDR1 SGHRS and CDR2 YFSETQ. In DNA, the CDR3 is TGCGCCAGCACCCCGGGACAGATTAATGAAAAACTGTTTTTT. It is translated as CASTPGQINEKLFF.

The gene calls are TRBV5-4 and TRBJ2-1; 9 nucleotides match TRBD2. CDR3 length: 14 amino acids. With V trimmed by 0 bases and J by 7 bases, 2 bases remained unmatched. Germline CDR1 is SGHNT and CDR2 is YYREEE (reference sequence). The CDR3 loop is CASSLGGGANEQFF. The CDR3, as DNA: TGTGCCAGCAGCTTGGGCGGGGGGGCTAATGAGCAGTTCTTC.

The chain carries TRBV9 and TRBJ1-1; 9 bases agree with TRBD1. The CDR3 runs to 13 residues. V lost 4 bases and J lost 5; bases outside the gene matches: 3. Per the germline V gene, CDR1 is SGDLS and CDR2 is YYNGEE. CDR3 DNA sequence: TGTGCCAGCAGCTCAGGGACAGGGACTGAAGCTTTCTTT. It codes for CASSSGTGTEAFF.

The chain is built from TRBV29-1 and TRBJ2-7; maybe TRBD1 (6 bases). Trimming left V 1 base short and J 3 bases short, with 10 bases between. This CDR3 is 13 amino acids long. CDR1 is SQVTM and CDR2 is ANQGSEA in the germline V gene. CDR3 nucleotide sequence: TGCAGCGTTGAAGGGGGCAGGGGCTACGAGCAGTACTTC. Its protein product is CSVEGGRGYEQYF.

The CDR3 DNA is TGTGCCAGCAGCTTTCGGGGGGGGAACACTGAAGCTTTCTTT. Protein: CASSFRGGNTEAFF. The chain has TRBV5-4 and TRBJ1-1; weak D call: TRBD1 (5 bases). The CDR3 contains 14 residues. CDR1 is SGHNT, CDR2 YYREEE, per germline (reference sequence). V was trimmed by 2 bases and J by 1 base, leaving 9 bases between them.

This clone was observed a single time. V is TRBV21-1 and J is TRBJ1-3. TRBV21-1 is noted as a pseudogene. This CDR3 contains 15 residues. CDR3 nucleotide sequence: TGTGCCAGCAGCAAAGTTGCCCCGAGTGGAAACACCATATATTTT. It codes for CASSKVAPSGNTIYF.

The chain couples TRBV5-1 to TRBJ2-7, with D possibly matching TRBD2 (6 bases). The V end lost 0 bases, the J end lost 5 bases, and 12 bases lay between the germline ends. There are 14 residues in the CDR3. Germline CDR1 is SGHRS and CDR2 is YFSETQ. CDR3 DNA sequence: TGCGCCAGCAGCTTGGTGACCCCGGGGGACGAGCAGTACTTC. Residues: CASSLVTPGDEQYF. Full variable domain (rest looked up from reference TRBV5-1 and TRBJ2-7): KAGVTQTPRYLIKTRGQQVTLSCSPISGHRSVSWYQQTPGQGLQFLFEYFSETQRNKGNFPGRFSGRQFSNSRSEMNVSTLELGDSALYLCASSLVTPGDEQYFGPGTRLTVT.

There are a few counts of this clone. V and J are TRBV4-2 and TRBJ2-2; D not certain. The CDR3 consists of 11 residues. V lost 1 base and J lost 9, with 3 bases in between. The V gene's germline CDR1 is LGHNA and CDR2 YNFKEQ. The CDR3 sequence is CASSQARELFF. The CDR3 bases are TGTGCCAGCAGCCAAGCCAGGGAGCTGTTTTTT.

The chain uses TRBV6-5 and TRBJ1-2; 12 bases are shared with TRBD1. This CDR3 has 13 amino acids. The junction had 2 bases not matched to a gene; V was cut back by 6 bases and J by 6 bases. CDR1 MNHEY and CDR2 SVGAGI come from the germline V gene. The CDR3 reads CASRGTGGNGYTF. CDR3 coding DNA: TGTGCCAGCAGAGGGACAGGGGGCAATGGCTACACCTTC.

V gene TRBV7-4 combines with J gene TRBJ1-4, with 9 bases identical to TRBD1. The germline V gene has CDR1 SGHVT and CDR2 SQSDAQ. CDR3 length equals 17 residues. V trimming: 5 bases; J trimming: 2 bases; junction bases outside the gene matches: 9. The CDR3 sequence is CASSKTGGHGTNEKLFF. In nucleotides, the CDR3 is TGTGCCAGCAGCAAGACAGGGGGACATGGGACTAATGAAAAACTGTTTTTT.

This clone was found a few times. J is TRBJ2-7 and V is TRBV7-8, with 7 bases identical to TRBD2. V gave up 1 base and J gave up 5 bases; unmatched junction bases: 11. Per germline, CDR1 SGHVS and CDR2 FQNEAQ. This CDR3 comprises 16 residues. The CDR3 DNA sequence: TGTGCCAGCAGCTTAGTGGCTAGCGGACTGGGGGACGAGCAGTACTTC. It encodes CASSLVASGLGDEQYF.

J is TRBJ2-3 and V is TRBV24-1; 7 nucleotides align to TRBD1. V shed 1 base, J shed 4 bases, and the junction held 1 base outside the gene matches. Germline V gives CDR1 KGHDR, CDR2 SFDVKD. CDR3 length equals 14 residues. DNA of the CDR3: TGTGCCACCAGTGATTTAGGGGGCGCAGATACGCAGTATTTT. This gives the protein CATSDLGGADTQYF.

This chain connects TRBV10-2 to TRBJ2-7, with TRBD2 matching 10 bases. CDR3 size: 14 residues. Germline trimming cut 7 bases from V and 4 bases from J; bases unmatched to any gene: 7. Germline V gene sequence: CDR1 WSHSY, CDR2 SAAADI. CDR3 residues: CASTLLAGPYEQYF. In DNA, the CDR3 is TGCGCCAGCACCTTACTAGCGGGGCCTTACGAGCAGTACTTC.

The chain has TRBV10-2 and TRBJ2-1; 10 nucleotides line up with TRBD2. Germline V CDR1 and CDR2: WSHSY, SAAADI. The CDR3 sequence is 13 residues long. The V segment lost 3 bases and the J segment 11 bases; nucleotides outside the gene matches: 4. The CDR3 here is CASSELAGLKQFF. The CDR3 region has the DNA TGCGCCAGCAGTGAACTAGCGGGGTTGAAGCAGTTCTTC.

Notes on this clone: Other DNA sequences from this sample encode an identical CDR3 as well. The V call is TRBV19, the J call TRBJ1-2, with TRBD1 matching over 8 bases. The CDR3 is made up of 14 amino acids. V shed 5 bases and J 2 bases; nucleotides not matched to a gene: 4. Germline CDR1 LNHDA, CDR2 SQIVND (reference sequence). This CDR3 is CASSLQGANYGYTF. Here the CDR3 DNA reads TGTGCCAGTAGTTTGCAGGGGGCGAACTATGGCTACACCTTC.

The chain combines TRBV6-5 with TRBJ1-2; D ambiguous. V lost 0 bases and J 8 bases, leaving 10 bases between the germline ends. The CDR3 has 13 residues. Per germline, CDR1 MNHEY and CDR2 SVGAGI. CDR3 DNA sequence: TGTGCCAGCAGTTACTCGGCTTGGTTAGGCTACACCTTC. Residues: CASSYSAWLGYTF.

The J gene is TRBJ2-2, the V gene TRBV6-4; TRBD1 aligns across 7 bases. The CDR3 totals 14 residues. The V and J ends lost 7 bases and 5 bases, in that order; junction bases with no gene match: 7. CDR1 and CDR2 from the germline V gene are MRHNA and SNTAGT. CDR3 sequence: CASKDRAWTGELFF. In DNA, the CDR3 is TGTGCCAGCAAAGACAGGGCGTGGACCGGGGAGCTGTTTTTT.

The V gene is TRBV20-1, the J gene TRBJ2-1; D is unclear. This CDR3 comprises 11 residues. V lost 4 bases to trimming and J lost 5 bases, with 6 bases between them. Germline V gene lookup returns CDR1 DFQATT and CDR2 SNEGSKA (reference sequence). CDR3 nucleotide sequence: TGCAGTGCTACCCCTCACAATGAGCAGTTCTTC. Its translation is CSATPHNEQFF.

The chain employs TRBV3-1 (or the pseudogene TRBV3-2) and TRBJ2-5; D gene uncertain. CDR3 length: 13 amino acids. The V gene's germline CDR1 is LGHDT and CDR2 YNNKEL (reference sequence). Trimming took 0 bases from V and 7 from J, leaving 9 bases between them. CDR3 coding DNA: TGTGCCAGCAGCCAAGACGCTCGCGGGACCCAGTACTTC. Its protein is CASSQDARGTQYF.

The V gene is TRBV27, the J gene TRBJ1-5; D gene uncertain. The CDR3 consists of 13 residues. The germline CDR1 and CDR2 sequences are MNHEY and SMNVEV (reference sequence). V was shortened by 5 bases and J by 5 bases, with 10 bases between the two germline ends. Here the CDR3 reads CASSTARHQPQHF. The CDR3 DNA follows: TGTGCCAGCAGTACTGCTAGACATCAGCCCCAGCATTTT.

CDR3 in amino acids: CASSEEAGPYEQYF. The CDR3 DNA is TGCGCCAGCAGTGAGGAAGCGGGGCCCTACGAGCAGTACTTC. The J gene is TRBJ2-7, the V gene TRBV10-1; 7 bases are a match to TRBD2. The CDR3 runs 14 residues. V lost 2 bases and J lost 2; bases outside the gene matches: 3. Germline V lookup: CDR1 WNHNN, CDR2 SYGVQD (reference sequence).

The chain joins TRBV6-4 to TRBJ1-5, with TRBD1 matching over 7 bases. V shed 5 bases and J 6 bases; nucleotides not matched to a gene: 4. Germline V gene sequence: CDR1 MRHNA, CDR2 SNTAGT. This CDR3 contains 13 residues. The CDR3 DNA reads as TGTGCCAGCAGTCGACAGGGCGGTCAGCCCCAGCATTTT. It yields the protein CASSRQGGQPQHF.

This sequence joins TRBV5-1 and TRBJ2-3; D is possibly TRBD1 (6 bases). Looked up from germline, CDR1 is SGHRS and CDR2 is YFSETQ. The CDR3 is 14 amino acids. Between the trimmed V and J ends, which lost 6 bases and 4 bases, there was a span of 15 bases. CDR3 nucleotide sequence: TGCGCCAGCAAAATAGGGGGTGTCTCAGATACGCAGTATTTT. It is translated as CASKIGGVSDTQYF. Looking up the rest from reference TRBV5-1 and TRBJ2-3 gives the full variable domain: KAGVTQTPRYLIKTRGQQVTLSCSPISGHRSVSWYQQTPGQGLQFLFEYFSETQRNKGNFPGRFSGRQFSNSRSEMNVSTLELGDSALYLCASKIGGVSDTQYFGPGTRLTVL.

The CDR3 loop is CASRQTDRLNTEAFF. The DNA for the CDR3 is TGTGCCAGCAGACAGACCGACAGACTGAACACTGAAGCTTTCTTT. The V gene is TRBV6-5, the J gene TRBJ1-1; maybe TRBD1 (5 bases). From germline, CDR1 is MNHEY and CDR2 SVGAGI. The V and J ends lost 6 bases and 0 bases respectively, with 14 bases between them. The CDR3 loop spans 15 amino acids.